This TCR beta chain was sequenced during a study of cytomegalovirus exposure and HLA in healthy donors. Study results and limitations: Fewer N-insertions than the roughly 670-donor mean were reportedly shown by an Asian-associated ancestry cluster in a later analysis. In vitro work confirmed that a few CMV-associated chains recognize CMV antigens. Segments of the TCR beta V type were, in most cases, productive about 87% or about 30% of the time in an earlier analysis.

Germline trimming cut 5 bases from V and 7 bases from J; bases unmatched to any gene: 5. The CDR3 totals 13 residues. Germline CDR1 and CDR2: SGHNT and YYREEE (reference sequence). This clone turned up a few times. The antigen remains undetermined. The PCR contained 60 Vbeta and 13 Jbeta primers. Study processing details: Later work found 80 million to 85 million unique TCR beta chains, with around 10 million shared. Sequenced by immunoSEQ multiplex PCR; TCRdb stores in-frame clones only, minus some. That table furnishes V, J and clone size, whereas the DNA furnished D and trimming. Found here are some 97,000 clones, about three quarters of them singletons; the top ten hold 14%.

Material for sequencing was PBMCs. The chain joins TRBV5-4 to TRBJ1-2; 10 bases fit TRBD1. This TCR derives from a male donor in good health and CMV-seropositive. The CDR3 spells CASSRQGAGGYTF. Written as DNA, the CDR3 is TGTGCCAGCAGTCGACAGGGGGCAGGTGGCTACACCTTC.